The next 31 T cell receptor beta chains were all read from a single sample in a study of blood T cell repertoires in COVID-19 (dated by TCRdb to between 2020 and 2021). The library was built by means of the immunoSEQ multiplex PCR assay. Not all clones reach the TCRdb copy of this immuneACCESS table, which keeps in-frame sequences only. Checked studies attribute under half of the gap to unresolved V genes and leave the rest unexplained. Present in this sample are over 250,000 clones, 90% of which were seen just once. Together, the top ten hold 6.3% of the sample. Sequenced: peripheral blood. The source is a woman in her 50s with COVID-19, enrolled during active disease.

The chain combines TRBV5-1 with TRBJ2-3; TRBD2 matches 8 bases. J gave up 3 bases and V 4 bases, and 4 bases lay outside the gene matches. Germline lookup yields CDR1 SGHRS and CDR2 YFSETQ. This CDR3 is built from 14 residues. The CDR3 loop reads CASSAGTRTDTQYF. CDR3 in DNA: TGCGCCAGCAGCGCCGGGACTAGAACAGATACGCAGTATTTT.

This rearrangement joins TRBV30 to TRBJ2-3; possible D gene TRBD2, 7 bases. V was clipped by 1 base and J by 3 bases, with 11 bases between them. Germline lookup yields CDR1 GTSNPN and CDR2 SVGIG (reference sequence). CDR3 length equals 14 residues. The CDR3 here is CAWSEGGRTDTQYF. The CDR3 bases are TGTGCCTGGAGTGAGGGGGGGCGAACAGATACGCAGTATTTT.

This sequence joins TRBV29-1 and TRBJ2-7, with 9 bases lining up with TRBD1. The J segment lost 7 bases and the V segment lost 0 bases, leaving 10 bases of the junction unmatched. CDR3 size: 15 residues. Germline lookup yields CDR1 SQVTM and CDR2 ANQGSEA. In nucleotides, the CDR3 is TGCAGCGTTGAAGAACCCGGGACAGGGCCAGAAGAGCAGTACTTC. It translates to CSVEEPGTGPEEQYF.

The chain joins TRBV3-1 (or the pseudogene TRBV3-2) to TRBJ1-6; a weak D match, TRBD1 (5 bases). In germline, CDR1 is LGHDT, CDR2 YNNKEL (reference sequence). Trimming shortened V by 4 bases and J by 10 bases, and 8 bases separated the two germline ends. The CDR3 sequence is 12 residues long. The CDR3 DNA reads as TGTGCCAGCAGCCCTCGACAGTCACCCCTCCACTTT. It specifies CASSPRQSPLHF.

The chain uses TRBV5-4 and TRBJ2-3; TRBD2 agrees at 10 bases. Germline V lookup: CDR1 SGHNT, CDR2 YYREEE (reference sequence). With V trimmed by 4 bases and J by 3 bases, 5 bases remained unmatched. The CDR3 consists of 15 residues. The CDR3 DNA follows: TGTGCCAGCAGCGCATCTAGCGGGAGTACAGATACGCAGTATTTT. Amino acid sequence: CASSASSGSTDTQYF.

The CDR3 reads CASSLRLGSNEQFF. CDR3 DNA sequence: TGCGCCAGCAGCTTGAGGCTAGGGAGTAATGAGCAGTTCTTC. J is TRBJ2-1 and V is TRBV5-1, with TRBD2 as a possible D gene (5 bases). CDR3 length equals 14 residues. Between the trimmed V and J ends, which lost 1 base and 7 bases, there was a span of 12 bases. CDR1 is SGHRS and CDR2 is YFSETQ in the germline V gene.

The genes are TRBV3-1 (or the pseudogene TRBV3-2) and TRBJ1-2; D gene ambiguous. The V gene's germline CDR1 is LGHDT and CDR2 YNNKEL (reference sequence). CDR3 length: 15 residues. V lost 3 bases and J 0 bases, leaving 11 bases between the germline ends. CDR3 DNA: TGTGCCAGCAGCCATCGTTACAGCTCTAACTATGGCTACACCTTC. Translated: CASSHRYSSNYGYTF.

The V and J genes are TRBV6-4 and TRBJ1-2, with D possibly TRBD1 on 5 matching bases. The CDR3 sequence is 14 residues long. Per germline, CDR1 MRHNA and CDR2 SNTAGT. Trimming cost V 0 bases and J 7 bases, with 12 bases left between them. CDR3 DNA: TGTGCCAGCAGTGACTCAAGCAGGGCAGGTGGCTACACCTTC. It codes for CASSDSSRAGGYTF.

This clone was seen just once. The chain has TRBV3-1 (or the pseudogene TRBV3-2) and TRBJ2-7; TRBD2 matches at 10 bases. Trimming took 1 base from V and 3 from J; bases not matched to a gene: 6. Per germline, CDR1 LGHDT and CDR2 YNNKEL (reference sequence). The CDR3 extends over 16 amino acids. The CDR3 nucleotides read TGTGCCAGCAGCCAAGGTCCTACTAGCGGGAACTACGAGCAGTACTTC. It encodes CASSQGPTSGNYEQYF.

Here the CDR3 reads CASSPANPSYEQYF. The CDR3 DNA follows: TGTGCCAGCTCACCCGCAAACCCCAGCTACGAGCAGTACTTC. The genes are TRBV18 and TRBJ2-7, with unresolved D. The length of the CDR3 is 14 residues. The germline gives CDR1 KGHSH, CDR2 LQKENI. V was shortened by 3 bases and J by 3 bases, with 12 bases between the two germline ends.

This clone was detected only once. The genes are TRBV7-2 and TRBJ1-4; D is unclear. This CDR3 region has 15 residues. V lost 3 bases and J 0 bases, leaving 8 bases between the germline ends. From germline, CDR1 is SGHTA and CDR2 FQGNSA. The CDR3 nucleotides are TGTGCCAGCAGCTTTCCACGGGCAACTAATGAAAAACTGTTTTTT. Its translation is CASSFPRATNEKLFF.

The rearrangement links TRBV12-3 or TRBV12-4 to TRBJ2-3, with D possibly matching TRBD2 (5 bases). The CDR3 length is 13 residues. The V gene lost 5 bases and the J gene lost 5 bases, with 11 bases spanning the gap. Written as DNA, the CDR3 is TGTGCCAGCAGTCACTTGAGGGAAGATACGCAGTATTTT. It codes for CASSHLREDTQYF.

The genes are TRBV27 and TRBJ1-2; 11 nucleotides align to TRBD1. Per the germline V gene, CDR1 is MNHEY and CDR2 is SMNVEV (reference sequence). The CDR3 is 17 residues long. The V segment lost 2 bases and the J segment 3 bases; nucleotides outside the gene matches: 8. In nucleotides, the CDR3 is TGTGCCAGCAGTTTAGCCGGGACAGGGGGGCTTTACTATGGCTACACCTTC. It yields the protein CASSLAGTGGLYYGYTF.

This clone has more than one count but fewer than ten. V usage is TRBV24-1 and J usage is TRBJ2-1, with 9 nucleotides matching TRBD1. Germline V gene sequence: CDR1 KGHDR, CDR2 SFDVKD. The CDR3 covers 15 residues. The trim removed 4 bases at V and 1 base at J, leaving 1 base unmatched. The CDR3 sequence: CATSDGTGSYNEQFF. The CDR3 DNA reads TGTGCCACCAGTGACGGGACAGGGTCCTACAATGAGCAGTTCTTC.

The rearrangement links TRBV19 to TRBJ1-1; tentatively, D is TRBD1 (6 bases). The germline V gene encodes CDR1 LNHDA and CDR2 SQIVND (reference sequence). The CDR3 has 14 amino acids. Trimming took off 3 bases at V and 6 bases at J, with 14 bases between the two ends. CDR3 loop: CASSIVGGLSEAFF. In DNA, the CDR3 is TGTGCCAGTAGTATTGTCGGGGGGCTGTCTGAAGCTTTCTTT. Supplemented by reference TRBV19 and TRBJ1-1, the full variable domain reads DGGITQSPKYLFRKEGQNVTLSCEQNLNHDAMYWYRQDPGQGLRLIYYSQIVNDFQKGDIAEGYSVSREKKESFPLTVTSAQKNPTAFYLCASSIVGGLSEAFFGQGTRLTVV.

The gene calls are TRBV6-1 and TRBJ1-6; 11 bases fit TRBD1. Looked up from germline, CDR1 is MNHNS and CDR2 is SASEGT. The junction had 7 bases not matched to a gene; V was cut back by 4 bases and J by 8 bases. CDR3 size: 16 residues. CDR3 in amino acids: CASSVRTGGADSPLHF. As DNA, the CDR3 is TGTGCCAGCAGTGTTAGGACAGGGGGCGCCGATTCACCCCTCCACTTT.

The chain has TRBV9 and TRBJ2-3, with D tentatively TRBD2 (6 bases). V lost 6 bases, J lost 0 bases, and 14 bases lay in between. Looked up from germline, CDR1 is SGDLS and CDR2 is YYNGEE. CDR3 size: 15 residues. The DNA of the CDR3 is TGTGCCAGCAAAGCGGGCACAACTAGCACAGATACGCAGTATTTT. It is translated as CASKAGTTSTDTQYF.

V is TRBV30 and J is TRBJ1-6, with D hard to call. V was clipped by 2 bases and J by 7 bases, with 9 bases between them. The CDR3 has 13 residues. Germline V gene sequence: CDR1 GTSNPN, CDR2 SVGIG (reference sequence). The CDR3 DNA sequence: TGTGCCTGGAGTCAGACCGGGAATTCACCCCTCCACTTT. Protein: CAWSQTGNSPLHF.

The V and J genes are TRBV6-5 and TRBJ2-7; 10 bases fit TRBD1. Per the germline V gene, CDR1 is MNHEY and CDR2 is SVGAGI. V shed 2 bases and J 10 bases; nucleotides not matched to a gene: 8. The CDR3 is made up of 14 amino acids. The CDR3, as DNA: TGTGCCAGCAGTTACGGACAGGGGGGGCTCAGTCAGTACTTC. This translates into CASSYGQGGLSQYF.

The J gene is TRBJ1-3, the V gene TRBV5-5; TRBD1 matches at 7 bases. Unmatched junction bases numbered 12, after V lost 10 bases and J lost 2 bases. This CDR3 is built from 15 residues. Germline V gene sequence: CDR1 SGHKS, CDR2 YYEKEE (reference sequence). The CDR3 DNA reads as TGTGCCTGCAAAACAGGGGATCTTGCTGGAAACACCATATATTTT. It is translated as CACKTGDLAGNTIYF.

The chain carries TRBV5-4 and TRBJ1-2; 7 positions match TRBD1. Germline CDR1 is SGHNT and CDR2 is YYREEE (reference sequence). The V and J ends lost 4 bases and 8 bases, in that order; junction bases with no gene match: 11. CDR3 length equals 14 residues. CDR3 DNA sequence: TGTGCCAGCAGCCCAGGGGGGTCAGGGGAAGGCTACACCTTC. Protein sequence: CASSPGGSGEGYTF.

V gene TRBV6-2 or TRBV6-3 combines with J gene TRBJ1-2; no reliable D call. This CDR3 comprises 15 residues. Germline loops: CDR1 MNHEY, CDR2 SVGEGT. V was pared by 1 base and J by 0 bases, with 9 bases between. The chain's CDR3 is CASSYLQVTNYGYTF. For the CDR3, the DNA is TGTGCCAGCAGTTACTTGCAGGTGACTAACTATGGCTACACCTTC.

The V and J genes are TRBV27 and TRBJ2-1; D not resolved. The CDR3 spans 14 residues. Germline CDR1 reads MNHEY; CDR2 reads SMNVEV (reference sequence). Between the trimmed V and J ends, which lost 0 bases and 4 bases, there was a span of 7 bases. CDR3: CASSLSDQYNEQFF. In DNA, the CDR3 is TGTGCCAGCAGTTTATCAGATCAGTACAATGAGCAGTTCTTC.

This clone was found once. The chain carries TRBV19 and TRBJ2-1; 8 bases map to TRBD1. The germline gives CDR1 LNHDA, CDR2 SQIVND (reference sequence). This CDR3 comprises 14 residues. V was pared by 7 bases and J by 4 bases, with 6 bases of the junction left unmatched. Written as DNA, the CDR3 is TGTGCCAGTACGCCAGGGGGCTCTTACAATGAGCAGTTCTTC. Protein sequence: CASTPGGSYNEQFF.

This chain connects TRBV30 to TRBJ1-2, with D uncertain. This CDR3 is built from 15 residues. Germline CDR1 is GTSNPN and CDR2 is SVGIG (reference sequence). The ends were cut back, 2 bases at V and 7 bases at J, with 20 bases in the middle. CDR3 sequence: CAWSRGSGQYSGYTF. DNA for the CDR3: TGTGCCTGGAGTCGTGGCTCTGGGCAGTATTCTGGCTACACCTTC.

V gene TRBV19 combines with J gene TRBJ1-2; D perhaps matches TRBD1 (6 bases). The germline V gene has CDR1 LNHDA and CDR2 SQIVND (reference sequence). The CDR3 loop spans 17 amino acids. With 3 bases removed from V and 0 bases from J, the gap between germline ends came to 17 bases. CDR3 residues: CASSMGAQGHSNYGYTF. The CDR3 region has the DNA TGTGCCAGTAGTATGGGGGCACAGGGACACTCTAACTATGGCTACACCTTC. Full variable domain (remainder filled in from reference TRBV19 and TRBJ1-2): DGGITQSPKYLFRKEGQNVTLSCEQNLNHDAMYWYRQDPGQGLRLIYYSQIVNDFQKGDIAEGYSVSREKKESFPLTVTSAQKNPTAFYLCASSMGAQGHSNYGYTFGSGTRLTVV.

The genes are TRBV24-1 and TRBJ1-1; D might be TRBD1 (6 bases). CDR3 size: 19 residues. Germline values: CDR1 KGHDR, CDR2 SFDVKD. V dropped 5 bases and J dropped 1 base, with 25 bases sitting between them. CDR3 protein: CATSASAGGANKKNTEAFF. DNA of the CDR3: TGTGCCACCAGTGCCTCGGCGGGGGGGGCCAACAAAAAGAACACTGAAGCTTTCTTT.

V gene TRBV19 combines with J gene TRBJ1-1, with 7 bases that match TRBD1. Trimming at V came to 8 bases and at J to 0 bases, leaving 3 bases not matched to a gene. The CDR3 spans 13 residues. Germline V gives CDR1 LNHDA, CDR2 SQIVND (reference sequence). This CDR3 reads CASSTGMNTEAFF. The CDR3 DNA sequence: TGTGCCAGTTCGACAGGGATGAACACTGAAGCTTTCTTT.

The V and J genes are TRBV7-9 and TRBJ2-7; 8 nucleotides agree with TRBD1. Germline V gives CDR1 SEHNR, CDR2 FQNEAQ (reference sequence). The CDR3 has 12 residues. V lost 5 bases and J lost 6; bases outside the gene matches: 3. CDR3 DNA sequence: TGTGCCAGCAGCCAGGGGGCCCTCGAGCAGTACTTC. Translation gives CASSQGALEQYF.

The chain combines TRBV19 with TRBJ2-7, with 7 bases that match TRBD1. Per germline, CDR1 LNHDA and CDR2 SQIVND (reference sequence). The J segment lost 2 bases and the V segment lost 7 bases, leaving 5 bases of the junction unmatched. This CDR3 contains 13 residues. CDR3 DNA: TGTGCCAGTATGGGACAGCTAACCTACGAGCAGTACTTC. Translating it yields CASMGQLTYEQYF.

The V and J genes are TRBV11-3 and TRBJ2-1, with TRBD2 as a possible D gene (6 bases). V lost 0 bases and J 9 bases, leaving 12 bases between the germline ends. Germline V gene data show CDR1 as SGHNT and CDR2 as YENEEA. CDR3 size: 14 residues. The CDR3 spells CASSLDLGGSEQFF. In DNA form, the CDR3 reads TGTGCCAGCAGCTTAGATCTGGGGGGTTCTGAGCAGTTCTTC.